This TCR beta chain was sequenced in a study of blood T cell repertoires in COVID-19. Assay: immunoSEQ multiplex PCR; the TCRdb copy retains only in-frame clones and omits some. The sample includes about 410,000 clones, approximately 89% seen only once; the top ten take roughly 1.4%. The CDR3 sequence is 11 residues long. The germline gives CDR1 SQVTM, CDR2 ANQGSEA. V dropped 7 bases and J dropped 8 bases, with 11 bases sitting between them. The TCR was taken from a woman aged 40 to 50 with COVID-19, enrolled during active disease. Sequencing input: peripheral blood. The rearrangement uses TRBV29-1 and TRBJ1-4; D gene uncertain. The CDR3 is CSAAVEEKLFF. Written as DNA, the CDR3 is TGCAGCGCTGCAGTCGAAGAAAAACTGTTTTTT.